Listed here are 18 T cell receptor beta chains from one sample, sequenced in a study of blood T cell repertoires in COVID-19. TCRdb keeps only in-frame clones here, not all; method: immunoSEQ multiplex PCR. Among nearly 80,000 clones listed, 82% were seen once. The sequencing input was peripheral blood. Every receptor here comes from a woman in her 70s with acute or convalescent COVID-19.

This sequence joins TRBV7-3 and TRBJ1-1; D uncertain. Germline-derived CDR1 and CDR2 are SGHTA and FQGTGA. CDR3 length: 13 residues. Deletions cut 5 bases from V and 4 bases from J, with 11 bases between. This CDR3 is CASSAGGSTEAFF. The CDR3 region has the DNA TGTGCCAGCAGCGCGGGAGGGTCCACTGAAGCTTTCTTT.

The gene calls are TRBV2 and TRBJ2-1, with D maybe TRBD2 (6 bases). There are 16 residues in the CDR3. With 7 bases removed from V and 9 bases from J, the gap between germline ends came to 25 bases. CDR1 is SNHLY, CDR2 FYNNEI, per germline. The CDR3 coding sequence is TGTGCCAGCACCATAGAGCCTGGGACTGCGCAATTTGAGCAGTTCTTC. Protein product: CASTIEPGTAQFEQFF.

The CDR3 DNA follows: TGTGCCAGCAGCGTATCCGGGACTAGCGAGCACGGGGAGCTGTTTTTT. As protein: CASSVSGTSEHGELFF. The chain is built from TRBV7-2 and TRBJ2-2, with 10 nucleotides matching TRBD2. From germline, CDR1 is SGHTA and CDR2 FQGNSA. The CDR3 totals 16 residues. V lost 5 bases, J lost 7 bases, and 10 bases stayed unmatched.

The chain recombines TRBV18 with TRBJ2-2; D possibly corresponds to TRBD1 (5 bases). Trimming cost V 1 base and J 0 bases, with 12 bases left between them. Germline values: CDR1 KGHSH, CDR2 LQKENI. The CDR3 spans 17 residues. The CDR3 region has the DNA TGTGCCAGCTCACCACGTACGCAGGGATCGAACACCGGGGAGCTGTTTTTT. It translates to CASSPRTQGSNTGELFF.

This rearrangement joins TRBV4-1 to TRBJ1-1; D remains ambiguous. CDR3 size: 17 residues. Per the germline V gene, CDR1 is MGHRA and CDR2 is YSYEKL. V shed 0 bases and J shed 0 bases, with 14 bases lying between them. In DNA form, the CDR3 reads TGCGCCAGCAGCCAAGATCAACTACTTACTATGAACACTGAAGCTTTCTTT. Amino acid sequence: CASSQDQLLTMNTEAFF.

The V and J genes are TRBV19 and TRBJ2-1; D possibly corresponds to TRBD1 (6 bases). V lost 2 bases and J 6 bases, leaving 14 bases between the germline ends. Germline V gene data show CDR1 as LNHDA and CDR2 as SQIVND (reference sequence). The CDR3 extends over 15 amino acids. CDR3 DNA sequence: TGTGCCAGTAGTATACTACCCGCAGGGGCCAATGAGCAGTTCTTC. It encodes CASSILPAGANEQFF.

There are many counts of this clone. The rearrangement links TRBV7-9 to TRBJ2-7, with TRBD2 matching over 13 bases. Germline lookup yields CDR1 SEHNR and CDR2 FQNEAQ (reference sequence). The CDR3 has 14 residues. Trimming cost V 5 bases and J 4 bases; bases outside gene matches: 2. CDR3 amino acids: CASSGTSGTYEQYF. The CDR3 coding sequence is TGTGCCAGCAGCGGGACTAGCGGGACTTACGAGCAGTACTTC.

The rearrangement uses TRBV9 and TRBJ2-1; 9 bases fit TRBD2. After removal of 0 bases from V and 4 bases from J, the junction contained 8 bases not matched to a gene. This CDR3 has 17 residues. Per the germline V gene, CDR1 is SGDLS and CDR2 is YYNGEE. The CDR3, as DNA: TGTGCCAGCAGCGTAGAGTCAGGCGGGAGGGGATACAATGAGCAGTTCTTC. This encodes CASSVESGGRGYNEQFF.

The J gene is TRBJ2-2, the V gene TRBV6-5; no firm D call. CDR3 length: 13 amino acids. In germline, CDR1 is MNHEY, CDR2 SVGAGI. V lost 8 bases and J lost 1, with 8 bases in between. The CDR3, as DNA: TGTGCCAGCTCCCAGGTGAACACCGGGGAGCTGTTTTTT. Amino acids: CASSQVNTGELFF.

The chain recombines TRBV7-9 with TRBJ1-1, with D perhaps matching TRBD1 (5 bases). CDR1 and CDR2 (germline): SEHNR, FQNEAQ (reference sequence). Trimming left V 6 bases short and J 4 bases short, with 12 bases between. There are 13 residues in the CDR3. The CDR3 loop is CASSQGGATEAFF. For the CDR3, the DNA is TGTGCCAGCAGTCAAGGAGGGGCCACTGAAGCTTTCTTT.

The rearrangement joins TRBV12-5 to TRBJ1-1, with 7 bases aligning to TRBD1. The trim removed 0 bases at V and 0 bases at J, leaving 1 base unmatched. Germline V CDR1 and CDR2: LGHNT, FRNRAP. The CDR3 totals 15 residues. The CDR3 DNA reads TGTGCTAGTGGTTTGGTGAGGGGGCTGAACACTGAAGCTTTCTTT. Residues: CASGLVRGLNTEAFF. Variable domain in full (rest from reference TRBV12-5 and TRBJ1-1): DARVTQTPRHKVTEMGQEVTMRCQPILGHNTVFWYRQTMMQGLELLAYFRNRAPLDDSGMPKDRFSAEMPDATLATLKIQPSEPRDSAVYFCASGLVRGLNTEAFFGQGTRLTVV.

V gene TRBV5-4 combines with J gene TRBJ1-2; TRBD1 matches at 7 bases. The germline V gene encodes CDR1 SGHNT and CDR2 YYREEE (reference sequence). Germline trimming cut 5 bases from V and 4 bases from J; bases unmatched to any gene: 8. The CDR3 extends over 14 amino acids. The CDR3 region is CASSLRQGGYGYTF. The CDR3 coding sequence is TGTGCCAGCAGTTTACGACAGGGCGGCTATGGCTACACCTTC. The complete variable domain, with remaining parts taken from reference TRBV5-4 and TRBJ1-2, reads ETGVTQSPTHLIKTRGQQVTLRCSSQSGHNTVSWYQQALGQGPQFIFQYYREEENGRGNFPPRFSGLQFPNYSSELNVNALELDDSALYLCASSLRQGGYGYTFGSGTRLTVV.

The chain is built from TRBV18 and TRBJ1-5; the match to TRBD1 covers 12 bases. This CDR3 is built from 16 residues. Germline CDR1 KGHSH, CDR2 LQKENI. Losses at the gene ends were 6 bases for V and 5 bases for J; bases not matched to a gene: 8. The CDR3 region is CASSPGDRGRDQPQHF. CDR3 sequence (DNA): TGTGCCAGCTCCCCCGGGGACAGGGGGCGCGATCAGCCCCAGCATTTT.

The rearrangement joins TRBV21-1 to TRBJ1-2; the table assigns TRBD1, which was not confirmed against the DNA. TRBV21-1 is flagged as a pseudogene. The CDR3 length is 13 residues. CDR3 residues: CASRQGHDYGYTF. In DNA, the CDR3 is TGTGCCAGCAGACAGGGCCATGACTATGGCTACACCTTC.

The rearrangement uses TRBV20-1 and TRBJ1-6; D possibly corresponds to TRBD1 (5 bases). Germline assignment: CDR1 DFQATT and CDR2 SNEGSKA (reference sequence). The CDR3 contains 14 residues. V lost 3 bases and J lost 8, with 14 bases in between. The CDR3 is CSASIDARDSPLHF. CDR3 DNA sequence: TGCAGTGCTAGTATTGATGCCAGGGATTCACCCCTCCACTTT.

The genes are TRBV18 and TRBJ2-7; 13 bases align to TRBD2. There are 14 residues in the CDR3. J lost 6 bases, V lost 5 bases, and 4 bases had no gene match. Germline V gene sequence: CDR1 KGHSH, CDR2 LQKENI. As DNA, the CDR3 is TGTGCCAGCTCAACGGGACTAGCGGGAAGCGAGCAGTACTTC. Translation: CASSTGLAGSEQYF.

This clone was recorded once. V and J are TRBV10-2 and TRBJ2-1; D might be TRBD1 (6 bases). This CDR3 contains 14 residues. Germline values: CDR1 WSHSY, CDR2 SAAADI. V lost 7 bases and J lost 7, with 17 bases in between. The CDR3 bases are TGCGCCAGCACGACAGGCCGGGACAAAAATGAGCAGTTCTTC. Its protein is CASTTGRDKNEQFF.

This clone was counted between two and nine times. V and J are TRBV4-1 and TRBJ2-7; 14 bases are a match to TRBD2. CDR3 size: 17 residues. The germline V gene encodes CDR1 MGHRA and CDR2 YSYEKL. V trimming: 1 base; J trimming: 3 bases; junction bases outside the gene matches: 5. CDR3 bases: TGCGCCAGCAGCCAAGGACTAGCGGGAGGGCCGGTCTACGAGCAGTACTTC. Protein product: CASSQGLAGGPVYEQYF.